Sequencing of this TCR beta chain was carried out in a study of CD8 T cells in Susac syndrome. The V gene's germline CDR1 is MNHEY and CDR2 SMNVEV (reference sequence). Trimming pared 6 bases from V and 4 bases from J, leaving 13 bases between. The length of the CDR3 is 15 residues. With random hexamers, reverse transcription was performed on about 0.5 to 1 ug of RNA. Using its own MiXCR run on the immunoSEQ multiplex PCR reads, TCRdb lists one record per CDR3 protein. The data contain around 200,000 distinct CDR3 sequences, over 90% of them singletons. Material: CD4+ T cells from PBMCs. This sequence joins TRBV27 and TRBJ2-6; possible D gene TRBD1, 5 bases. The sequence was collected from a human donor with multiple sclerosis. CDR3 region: CASSTGMNGANVLTF. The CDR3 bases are TGTGCCAGCAGCACAGGAATGAACGGGGCCAACGTCCTGACTTTC. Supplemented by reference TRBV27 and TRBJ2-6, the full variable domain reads EAQVTQNPRYLITVTGKKLTVTCSQNMNHEYMSWYRQDPGLGLRQIYYSMNVEVTDKGDVPEGYKVSRKEKRNFPLILESPSPNQTSLYFCASSTGMNGANVLTFGAGSRLTVL.